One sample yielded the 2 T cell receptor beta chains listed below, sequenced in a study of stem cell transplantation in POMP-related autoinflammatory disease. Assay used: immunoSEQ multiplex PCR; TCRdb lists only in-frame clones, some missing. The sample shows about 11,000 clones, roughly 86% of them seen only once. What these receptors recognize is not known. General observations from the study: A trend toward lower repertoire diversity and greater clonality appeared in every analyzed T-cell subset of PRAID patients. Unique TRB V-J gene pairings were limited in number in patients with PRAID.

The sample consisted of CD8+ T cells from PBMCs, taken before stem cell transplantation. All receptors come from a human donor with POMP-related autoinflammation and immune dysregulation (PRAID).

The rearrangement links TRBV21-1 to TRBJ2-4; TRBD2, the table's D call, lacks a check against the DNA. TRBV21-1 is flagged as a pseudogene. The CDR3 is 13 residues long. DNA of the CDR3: TGTGCCAGCAGCATAAGGGGAGGAAACATTCAGTACTTC. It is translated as CASSIRGGNIQYF.

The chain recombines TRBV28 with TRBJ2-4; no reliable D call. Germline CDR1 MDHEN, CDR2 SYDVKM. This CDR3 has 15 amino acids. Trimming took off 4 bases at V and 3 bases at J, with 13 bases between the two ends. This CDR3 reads CASSSKVISKNIQYF. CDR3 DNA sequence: TGTGCCAGCAGTTCAAAGGTGATAAGCAAAAACATTCAGTACTTC.